This T cell receptor beta chain was identified during a study of patients and donors after allogeneic stem cell transplantation. TCRdb processed the RT-PCR reads anew with MiXCR; each CDR3 protein has one entry. The table lists 25,000 or so distinct CDR3 sequences, more than 8% of them singletons. The length of the CDR3 is 11 residues. Germline lookup yields CDR1 MDHEN and CDR2 SYDVKM. Trimming stripped 3 bases from V and 7 bases from J, with 4 bases between. This clonotype was seen many times. The V call is TRBV28, the J call TRBJ2-1; D gene unclear. The sequence derives from a human donor who was either an allogeneic HSCT recipient or a stem cell or donor lymphocyte infusion donor (not recorded which). It is not recorded whose cells these are; they may come from a transplant donor. The sequenced sample was blood, either unsorted or a sorted T cell fraction (not recorded which). The CDR3 sequence is CASSFRNEQFF. The CDR3 region has the DNA TGTGCCAGCAGTTTTCGAAATGAGCAGTTCTTC.